This T cell receptor beta chain stems from a study of blood T cell repertoires in COVID-19. Study summary: Acute and convalescent COVID-19 samples came from the United States, Italy and Spain. Nucleic acid was either cDNA or gDNA, and it came from T cells, B-cell-depleted T cells, or PBMCs.

A single count supports this clone. In the study's own analysis: Amplification with reference gene primers provided the estimates of nucleated cell counts. Using immunoSEQ multiplex PCR, the repertoire was profiled, and TCRdb retains in-frame clones only, with some absent. V, J and clone size reflect that table, while D and trimming were determined from the DNA. The sample lists roughly 87,000 clones, around nine tenths occurring once. This CDR3 spans 17 amino acids. Trimming shortened V by 0 bases and J by 8 bases, and 20 bases separated the two germline ends. Germline loops: CDR1 SGHDN, CDR2 FVKESK.

The gene calls are TRBV14 and TRBJ1-3; TRBD1 is a possible D gene (5 bases). The specimen was peripheral blood. The sequence was collected from a man in his forties or fifties with acute or convalescent COVID-19. As DNA, the CDR3 is TGTGCCAGCAGCCAAGATAGCCGCGGGACGAGGAAGGACACCATATATTTT. This encodes CASSQDSRGTRKDTIYF.